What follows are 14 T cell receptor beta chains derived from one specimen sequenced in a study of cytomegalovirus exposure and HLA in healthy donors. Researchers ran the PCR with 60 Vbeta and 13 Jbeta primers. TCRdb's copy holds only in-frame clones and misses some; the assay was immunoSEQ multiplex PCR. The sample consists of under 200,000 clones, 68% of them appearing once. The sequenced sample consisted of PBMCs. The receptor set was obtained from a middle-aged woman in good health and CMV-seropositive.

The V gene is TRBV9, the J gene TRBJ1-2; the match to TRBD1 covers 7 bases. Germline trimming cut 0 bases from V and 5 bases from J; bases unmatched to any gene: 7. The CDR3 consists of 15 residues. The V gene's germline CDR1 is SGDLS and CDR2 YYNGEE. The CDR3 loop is CASSVGTDRVYGYTF. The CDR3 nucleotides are TGTGCCAGCAGCGTAGGAACCGACAGGGTTTATGGCTACACCTTC.

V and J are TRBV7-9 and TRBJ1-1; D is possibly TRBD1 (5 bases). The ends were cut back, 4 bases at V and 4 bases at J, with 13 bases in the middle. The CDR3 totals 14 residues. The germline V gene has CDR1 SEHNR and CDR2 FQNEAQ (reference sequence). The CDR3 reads CASSSSGGGTEAFF. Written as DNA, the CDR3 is TGTGCCAGCAGCTCAAGTGGGGGGGGCACTGAAGCTTTCTTT.

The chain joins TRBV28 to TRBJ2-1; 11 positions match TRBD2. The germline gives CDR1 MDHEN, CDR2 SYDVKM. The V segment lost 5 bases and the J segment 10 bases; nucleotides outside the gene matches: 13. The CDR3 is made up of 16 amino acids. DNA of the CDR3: TGTGCCAGCAGTCTCCGAGTTAGCGGGAGGGCTAGGGAGCAGTTCTTC. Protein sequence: CASSLRVSGRAREQFF.

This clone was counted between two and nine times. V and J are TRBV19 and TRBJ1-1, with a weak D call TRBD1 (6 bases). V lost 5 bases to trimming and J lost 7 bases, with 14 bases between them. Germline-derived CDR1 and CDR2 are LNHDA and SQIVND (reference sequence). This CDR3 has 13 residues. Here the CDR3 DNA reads TGTGCCAGTAGTTGGGACAAGTGGAGTGAAGCTTTCTTT. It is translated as CASSWDKWSEAFF. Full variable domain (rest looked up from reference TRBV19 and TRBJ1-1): DGGITQSPKYLFRKEGQNVTLSCEQNLNHDAMYWYRQDPGQGLRLIYYSQIVNDFQKGDIAEGYSVSREKKESFPLTVTSAQKNPTAFYLCASSWDKWSEAFFGQGTRLTVV.

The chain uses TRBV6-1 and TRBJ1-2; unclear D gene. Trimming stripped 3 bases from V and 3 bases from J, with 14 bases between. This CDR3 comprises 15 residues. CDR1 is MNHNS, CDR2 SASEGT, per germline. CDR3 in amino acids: CASSEIRARYYGYTF. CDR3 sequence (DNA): TGTGCCAGCAGTGAGATTCGAGCACGATACTATGGCTACACCTTC.

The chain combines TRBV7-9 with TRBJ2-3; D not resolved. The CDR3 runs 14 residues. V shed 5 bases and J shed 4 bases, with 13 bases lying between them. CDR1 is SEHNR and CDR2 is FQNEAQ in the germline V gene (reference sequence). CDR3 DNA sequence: TGTGCCAGCAGCCTTGACATGCATTCAGATACGCAGTATTTT. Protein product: CASSLDMHSDTQYF.

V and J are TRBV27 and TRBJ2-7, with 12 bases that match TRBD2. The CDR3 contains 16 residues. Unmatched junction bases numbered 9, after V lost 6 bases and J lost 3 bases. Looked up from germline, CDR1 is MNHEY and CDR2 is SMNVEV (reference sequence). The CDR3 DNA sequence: TGTGCCAGCAGCCAAACTAGCGGGGGGATTTACTACGAGCAGTACTTC. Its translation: CASSQTSGGIYYEQYF.

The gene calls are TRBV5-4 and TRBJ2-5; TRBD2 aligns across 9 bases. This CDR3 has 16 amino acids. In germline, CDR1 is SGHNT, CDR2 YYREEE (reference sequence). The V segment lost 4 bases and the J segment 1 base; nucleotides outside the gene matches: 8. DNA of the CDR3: TGTGCCAGCAGCCGCTCCGCGGGACTAGCCCAAGAGACCCAGTACTTC. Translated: CASSRSAGLAQETQYF. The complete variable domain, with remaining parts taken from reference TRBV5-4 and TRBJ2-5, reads ETGVTQSPTHLIKTRGQQVTLRCSSQSGHNTVSWYQQALGQGPQFIFQYYREEENGRGNFPPRFSGLQFPNYSSELNVNALELDDSALYLCASSRSAGLAQETQYFGPGTRLLVL.

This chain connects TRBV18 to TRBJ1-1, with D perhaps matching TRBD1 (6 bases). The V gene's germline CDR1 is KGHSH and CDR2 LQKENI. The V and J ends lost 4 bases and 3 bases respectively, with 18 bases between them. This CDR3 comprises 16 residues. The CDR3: CASSLGRGRGDTEAFF. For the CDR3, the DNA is TGTGCCAGCTCACTGGGGCGGGGGCGCGGGGACACTGAAGCTTTCTTT.

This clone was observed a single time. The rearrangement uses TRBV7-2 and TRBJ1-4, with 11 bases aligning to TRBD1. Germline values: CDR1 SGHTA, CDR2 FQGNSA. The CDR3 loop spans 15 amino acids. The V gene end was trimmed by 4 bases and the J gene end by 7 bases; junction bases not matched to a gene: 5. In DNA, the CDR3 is TGTGCCAGCAGCTACGCCGGGACAGGGGGTGAAAAACTGTTTTTT. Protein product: CASSYAGTGGEKLFF.

The CDR3 DNA follows: TGTGCCAGTAGCTTTATCAATCAGCCCCAGCATTTT. Its protein product is CASSFINQPQHF. The chain uses TRBV19 and TRBJ1-5; D gene ambiguous. Germline V CDR1 and CDR2: LNHDA, SQIVND (reference sequence). The ends were cut back, 6 bases at V and 3 bases at J, with 6 bases in the middle. The CDR3 length is 12 residues.

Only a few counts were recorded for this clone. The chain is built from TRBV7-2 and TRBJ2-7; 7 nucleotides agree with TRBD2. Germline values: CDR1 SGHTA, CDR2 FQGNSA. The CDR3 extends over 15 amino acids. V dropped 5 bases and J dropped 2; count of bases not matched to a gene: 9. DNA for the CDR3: TGTGCCAGCAGCCCTTGGTCTAGCGGCCCCTACGAGCAGTACTTC. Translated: CASSPWSSGPYEQYF.

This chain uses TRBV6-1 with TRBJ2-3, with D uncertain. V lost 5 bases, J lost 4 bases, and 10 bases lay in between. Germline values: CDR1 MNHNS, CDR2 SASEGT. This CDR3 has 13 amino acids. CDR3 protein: CASSTLTADTQYF. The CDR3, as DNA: TGTGCCAGCAGTACCTTAACAGCAGATACGCAGTATTTT.

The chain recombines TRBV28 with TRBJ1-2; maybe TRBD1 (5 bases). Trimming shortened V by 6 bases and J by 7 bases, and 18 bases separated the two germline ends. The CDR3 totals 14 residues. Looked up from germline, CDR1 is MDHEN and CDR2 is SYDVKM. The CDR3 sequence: CASSLTGGGSGYTF. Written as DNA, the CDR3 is TGTGCCAGCAGCCTAACGGGCGGGGGTAGTGGCTACACCTTC.